This T cell receptor beta chain stems from a study of blood T cells in healthy people across ages (dated by TCRdb to the mid-2010s). With respect to the entire study: Template switching captured roughly one uniquely barcoded TCR beta cDNA molecule per two T cells in model experiments. Using deep sequencing normalized with unique cDNA molecular identifiers, the study measured how TCR beta repertoire diversity changes with age. Donors were grouped into four age groups: young (average 16 years), middle-aged (around 39), aged (approximately 67) and long-lived (about 82). Donors of different ages were randomly distributed across sequencing lanes to avoid experimental bias. Using the same blood draw, the study looked at two additional independent replicas of 1 million unique cDNA reads for two donors, one aged 18 to 30 and the other aged 80 or older.

Trimming costs V 6 bases and J 9 bases, and their ends lie 15 bases apart. The CDR3 spans 13 residues, from the cysteine through the phenylalanine. The read is trimmed to its CDR3 DNA, 39 bases read in frame from base 1. For CDR1 and CDR2, the germline V gene lists MGHDK and SYGVNS. Worth noting for this clonotype: Its target antigen remains unknown. No qualities accompany the bases; no much larger clone lies one base away.

The investigation overall reported the following: Observed TCR beta diversity per million T cells fell roughly linearly with age, and a significant reduction was already apparent by age roughly 40. Observed TCR beta diversity correlated strongly with the percentage of naive T cells measured by flow cytometry. Estimates of total diversity based on one million sequenced T cells were regarded as lower bounds and as underestimates. Because profiling used bulk unsorted PBMCs, naive and antigen-experienced compartments could not be compared conclusively. Donor CMV infection status was unknown, potentially confounding age-related changes in expanded clonotypes. The long-lived group showed more naive CD4+ T cells, fewer expanded clones and increased TCR diversity than the aged group, suggesting age selection.

The donors were roughly 39 Caucasian individuals from Russia, aged roughly 6 to 100 years, who were systemically healthy. Each donor gave ten milliliters of peripheral blood, collected into EDTA-treated Vacutainer tubes. Ficoll-Paque density-gradient centrifugation was used to isolate PBMCs, with at least 6 million obtained per sample. Total RNA was extracted from PBMCs with Trizol reagent, with at least 6 micrograms obtained per sample. Naive CD45RAhigh/CD27high T cell percentages were measured by flow cytometry on a PBMC aliquot from every donor. The library came from 5' RACE. For sequencing, an Illumina HiSeq 2500 was employed. The second PCR ran for roughly 7 to 11 cycles and used a J-beta primer mix along with a sample-barcoded 5' primer. A unique molecular identifier was introduced onto each TCR beta cDNA molecule by a template-switch 5' adaptor carrying 12 random nucleotides. At least 3 million CDR3-containing paired-end reads were obtained from each sample. First-strand cDNA was synthesized from all RNA with the Mint cDNA synthesis kit, primed by a TRBC-specific oligonucleotide. After uracil-DNA glycosylase treatment, a first 18-cycle PCR used universal primers M1SS and BC2_uni_R on all cDNA. In the source study's methods: Normalization of each sample was performed by random selection of 1 million high-quality reads, each carrying a distinct molecular identifier. Instead of being binned into consensus sequences, reads that shared molecular identifiers were thrown out. MiTCR, with a Q25 quality threshold and the strictest error-elimination algorithm, was used for CDR3 identification, clonotype clustering and error correction. Lower-bound total TCR beta diversity was estimated with a nonparametric unseen species model using Euler transformation. TCRdb handled the public reads itself, with Q25 trimming in fastp and clone calling in MiXCR, and kept productive beta chains. One record per CDR3 amino acid sequence lists the most common genes and DNA. The V and J calls and clone size are TCRdb's, not the authors'. The sample yields approximately 800,000 distinct CDR3 sequences; 53% were counted once. The ten top clones hold about 38% of the sample.

The sequence was collected from an elderly man in good health. Material: blood. This chain joins TRBV25-1 to TRBJ2-1; TRBD2 is a possible D gene, resting on 5 matching bases. The CDR3 protein sequence reads: CASSRGLTFEQFF. The nucleotides read TGTGCCAGCAGCCGAGGACTGACTTTTGAGCAGTTCTTC.